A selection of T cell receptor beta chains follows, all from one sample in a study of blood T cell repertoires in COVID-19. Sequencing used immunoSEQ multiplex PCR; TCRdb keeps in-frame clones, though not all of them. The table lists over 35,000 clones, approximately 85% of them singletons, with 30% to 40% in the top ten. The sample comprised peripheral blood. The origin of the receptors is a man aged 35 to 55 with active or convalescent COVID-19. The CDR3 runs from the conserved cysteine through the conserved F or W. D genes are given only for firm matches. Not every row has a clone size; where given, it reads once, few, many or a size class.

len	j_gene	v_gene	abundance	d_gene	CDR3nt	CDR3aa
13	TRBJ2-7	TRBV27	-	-	TGTGCCAGCAGTTCTACAGGGACCTACGAGCAGTACTTC	CASSSTGTYEQYF
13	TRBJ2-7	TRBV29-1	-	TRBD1	TGCAGCGGGTCGACAGGGGCGAGGAACGAGCAGTACTTC	CSGSTGARNEQYF
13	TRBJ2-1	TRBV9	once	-	TGTGCCAGCAGCTTTGGGACTTCGAATGAGCAGTTCTTC	CASSFGTSNEQFF
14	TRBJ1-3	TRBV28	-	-	TGTGCCAGCAGTGCACAGGTTTTCGGAAACACCATATATTTT	CASSAQVFGNTIYF
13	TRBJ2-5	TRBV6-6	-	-	TGTGCCAGCAGTCGGGACTTAAAAGAGACCCAGTACTTC	CASSRDLKETQYF
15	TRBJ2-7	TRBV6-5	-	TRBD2	TGTGCCAGCAGATTAGGGACTAGCGGGAACTACGAGCAGTACTTC	CASRLGTSGNYEQYF
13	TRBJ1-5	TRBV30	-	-	TGTGCCTGGAGCATCAGGGAATATCAGCCCCAGCATTTT	CAWSIREYQPQHF
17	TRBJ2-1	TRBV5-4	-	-	TGTGCCAGCAGCGGGGGGTTCGACAGGGTCGGTCACAATGAGCAGTTCTTC	CASSGGFDRVGHNEQFF
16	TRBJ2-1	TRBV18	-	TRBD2	TGTGCCAGCACCCCGGGACTAGCGGGACCCTACAATGAGCAGTTCTTC	CASTPGLAGPYNEQFF
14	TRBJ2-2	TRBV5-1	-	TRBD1	TGCGCCAGCAGCTGGGGACAGGGATCCGGGGAGCTGTTTTTT	CASSWGQGSGELFF
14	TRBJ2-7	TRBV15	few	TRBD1	TGTGCCACCAGCAGAGGACAGGGGTCCTACGAGCAGTACTTC	CATSRGQGSYEQYF
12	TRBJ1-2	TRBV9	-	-	TGTGCCAGCGGTGGGGCAGTCTATGGCTACACCTTC	CASGGAVYGYTF
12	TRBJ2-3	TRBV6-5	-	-	TGTGCCAGCAGTCTTAGCACAGATACGCAGTATTTT	CASSLSTDTQYF
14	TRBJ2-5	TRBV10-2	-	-	TGCGCCAGCAGGCCTGATACAGGGTGGGAGACCCAGTACTTC	CASRPDTGWETQYF
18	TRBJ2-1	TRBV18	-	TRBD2	TGTGCCAGCTCACGAAGCCCCGGTCCGGGAGGCCGAAATGAAGGGCAGTTCTTC	CASSRSPGPGGRNEGQFF
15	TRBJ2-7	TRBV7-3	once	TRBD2	TGTGCCAGCAGCTTAAGAGGACTAGCGGGATCCGAGCAGTACTTC	CASSLRGLAGSEQYF
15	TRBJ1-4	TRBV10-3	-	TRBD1	TGTGCCATCAGTGATCCCGGACAGGGCGGTGAAAAACTGTTTTTT	CAISDPGQGGEKLFF
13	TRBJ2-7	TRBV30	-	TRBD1	TGTGCCTGGAGCTTGACAGGGCAGGGCGAGCAGTACTTC	CAWSLTGQGEQYF
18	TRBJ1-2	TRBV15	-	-	TGTGCCACCAGCAGAGATACAAGTTGGCAGGGCCATTACTATGGCTACACCTTC	CATSRDTSWQGHYYGYTF
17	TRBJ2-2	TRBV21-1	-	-	TGTGCCAGCCGAAAACTAGCGGGGGGGCTCGGATGCGGGGAGCTGTTTTTT	CASRKLAGGLGCGELFF
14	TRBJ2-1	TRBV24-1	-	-	TGTGCCACCAGTGATTGGCGGAGGAGCAATGAGCAGTTCTTC	CATSDWRRSNEQFF
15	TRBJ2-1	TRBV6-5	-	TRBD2	TGTGCCACCCAGCGGGGGGGACAGCCTGGCGGTGAGCAGTTCTTC	CATQRGGQPGGEQFF
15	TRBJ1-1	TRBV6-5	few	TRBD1	TGTGCCAGCAGTTACCCGACAGGGGGCCGTACTGAAGCTTTCTTT	CASSYPTGGRTEAFF
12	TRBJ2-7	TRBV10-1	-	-	TGCGCCAGCTCTACTAGCAGCTACGAGCAGTACTTC	CASSTSSYEQYF
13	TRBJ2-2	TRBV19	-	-	TGTGCCAGTAGGCGGGACTCCAGAGGGGAGCTGTTTTTT	CASRRDSRGELFF
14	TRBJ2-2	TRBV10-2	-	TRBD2	TGCGCCAGCACTCCGGGACTAGCAGCAGGGGAGCTGTTTTTT	CASTPGLAAGELFF
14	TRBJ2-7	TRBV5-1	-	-	TGCGCCAGCAGCTTGCTACTAGCTAGACACGAGCAGTACTTC	CASSLLLARHEQYF
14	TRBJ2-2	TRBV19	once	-	TGTGCCAGTAGTACACAGGACAACACCGGGGAGCTGTTTTTT	CASSTQDNTGELFF
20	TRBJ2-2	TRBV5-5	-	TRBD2	TGTGCCAGCAGCTTGGCCCCTAGCGGGAGTCTCATGGGGGACACCGGGGAGCTGTTTTTT	CASSLAPSGSLMGDTGELFF
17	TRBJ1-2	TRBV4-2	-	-	TGTGCCAGCAGCCAAGATATCGCGACAGCAGTGAACTATGGCTACACCTTC	CASSQDIATAVNYGYTF
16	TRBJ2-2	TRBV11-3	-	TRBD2	TGTGCCAGCAGCTTAGAGGGGGGGAGAGACACCGGGGAGCTGTTTTTT	CASSLEGGRDTGELFF
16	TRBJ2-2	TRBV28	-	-	TGTGCCAGCAGTTCCCCGGCGGATTCGAACACCGGGGAGCTGTTTTTT	CASSSPADSNTGELFF
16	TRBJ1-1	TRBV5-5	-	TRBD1	TGTGCCAGCAGCTGGACCCGGGACAGGGGGCATAATGAAGCTTTCTTT	CASSWTRDRGHNEAFF
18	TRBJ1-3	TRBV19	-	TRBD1	TGTGCCAGTCTCCAGGGGAGGGACAGGCTTAGTTCTGGAAACACCATATATTTT	CASLQGRDRLSSGNTIYF
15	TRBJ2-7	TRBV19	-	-	TGTGCCAGTAGTATAGGGCACCCACCCTCCTACGAGCAGTACTTC	CASSIGHPPSYEQYF
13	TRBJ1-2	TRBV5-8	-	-	TGTGCCAGCAGCATACGGGCAGGGTCTGGCTACACCTTC	CASSIRAGSGYTF
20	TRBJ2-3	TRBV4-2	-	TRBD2	TGTGCCAGCAGCCAAGACTGGACTAGCGGGATAGGGAAGGCCACAGATACGCAGTATTTT	CASSQDWTSGIGKATDTQYF
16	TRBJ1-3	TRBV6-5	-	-	TGTGCCAGCAGTTACTCGAGAAGGGGTCCCGGAAACACCATATATTTT	CASSYSRRGPGNTIYF
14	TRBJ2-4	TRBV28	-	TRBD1	TGTGCCAGCAGTTTGGACAGGGTGGCAAACATTCAGTACTTC	CASSLDRVANIQYF
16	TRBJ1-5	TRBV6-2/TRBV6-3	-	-	TGTGCCAGCAGTTACTCGAGGGGGAGCCTCAATCAGCCCCAGCATTTT	CASSYSRGSLNQPQHF
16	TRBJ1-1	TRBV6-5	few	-	TGTGCCAGCAGCTACCCGGGGGGCCTGCCCGGGACTGAAGCTTTCTTT	CASSYPGGLPGTEAFF
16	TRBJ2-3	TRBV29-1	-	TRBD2	TGCAGCGTTCCTACTGGGGGGGTATTAGACTTTGAAACGCAGTATTTT	CSVPTGGVLDFETQYF
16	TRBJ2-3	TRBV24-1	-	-	TGTGCCACCAGTGACGGTGGCGCAGGCGCCACAGATACGCAGTATTTT	CATSDGGAGATDTQYF
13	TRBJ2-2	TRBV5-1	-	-	TGCGCCAGCAGCTTGGATCGTACCGGGGAGCTGTTTTTT	CASSLDRTGELFF
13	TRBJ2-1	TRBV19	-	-	TGTGCCAGTAGTGCTAGCAACTACAATGAGCAGTTCTTC	CASSASNYNEQFF